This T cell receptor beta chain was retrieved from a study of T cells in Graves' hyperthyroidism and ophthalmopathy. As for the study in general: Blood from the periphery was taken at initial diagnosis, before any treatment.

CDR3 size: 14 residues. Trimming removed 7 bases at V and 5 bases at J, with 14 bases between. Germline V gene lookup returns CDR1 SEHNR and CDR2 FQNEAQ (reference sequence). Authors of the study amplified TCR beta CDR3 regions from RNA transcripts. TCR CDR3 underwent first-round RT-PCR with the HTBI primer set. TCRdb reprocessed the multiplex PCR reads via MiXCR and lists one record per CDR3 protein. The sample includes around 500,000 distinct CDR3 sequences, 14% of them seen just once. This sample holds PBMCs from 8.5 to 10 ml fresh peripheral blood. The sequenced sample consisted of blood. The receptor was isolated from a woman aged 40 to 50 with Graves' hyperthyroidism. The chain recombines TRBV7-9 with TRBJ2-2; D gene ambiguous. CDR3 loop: CASKSQGSTGELFF. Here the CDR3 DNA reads TGTGCCAGCAAAAGTCAAGGCTCTACCGGGGAGCTGTTTTTT.